This T cell receptor beta chain stems from a study of blood T cell repertoires in COVID-19. The germline V gene has CDR1 SGHNT and CDR2 YENEEA. With 5 bases removed from V and 3 bases from J, the gap between germline ends came to 19 bases. CDR3 size: 16 residues. The protocol was immunoSEQ multiplex PCR, while the TCRdb copy is restricted to in-frame clones and leaves out a portion. The data hold about 400,000 clones, with 87% observed a single time. This clone was detected only once. The sequenced sample consisted of PBMCs or T cells enriched from blood (not recorded which). The receptor was isolated from a woman aged 30 to 39 who had recovered from COVID-19. The chain employs TRBV11-3 and TRBJ1-1, with D possibly TRBD1 on 5 matching bases. In DNA form, the CDR3 reads TGTGCCAGCAGCCCAGGTGGGCCTACGGGGGACACTGAAGCTTTCTTT. Its translation is CASSPGGPTGDTEAFF.